The clone carrying this T cell receptor beta chain was counted a few times. The sample originates from a study of T cells in Graves' hyperthyroidism and ophthalmopathy. This CDR3 is built from 15 residues. Deletions cut 1 base from V and 5 bases from J, with 11 bases between. The germline V gene has CDR1 MNHNS and CDR2 SASEGT. Amplification of TCR beta CDR3 regions was performed using RNA transcripts as template. HTBI primers drove first-round RT-PCR of the TCR CDR3. TCRdb redid the calling of the multiplex PCR reads with MiXCR, one entry per CDR3 protein. The table includes around 250,000 distinct CDR3 sequences, roughly 15% detected once. Sampled blood dates from first hyperthyroidism diagnosis, and it precedes any ophthalmopathy symptoms.

Sample: blood. This TCR came from a woman aged 40 to 55 with Graves' hyperthyroidism that later progressed to Graves' ophthalmopathy. V and J are TRBV6-1 and TRBJ2-2, with D tentatively TRBD2 (6 bases). The CDR3 region is CASSEGGGFTGELFF. For the CDR3, the DNA is TGTGCCAGCAGTGAAGGGGGAGGCTTTACCGGGGAGCTGTTTTTT.